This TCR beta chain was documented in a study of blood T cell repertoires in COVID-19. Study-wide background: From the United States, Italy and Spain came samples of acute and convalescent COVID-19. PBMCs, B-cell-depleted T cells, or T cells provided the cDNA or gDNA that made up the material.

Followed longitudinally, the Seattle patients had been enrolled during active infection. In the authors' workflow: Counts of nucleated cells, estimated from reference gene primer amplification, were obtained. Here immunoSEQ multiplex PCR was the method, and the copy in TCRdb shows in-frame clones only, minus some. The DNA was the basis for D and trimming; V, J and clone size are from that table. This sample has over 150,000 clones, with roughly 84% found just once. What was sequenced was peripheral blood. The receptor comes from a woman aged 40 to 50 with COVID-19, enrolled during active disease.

CDR3 protein: CASSEALISQDMNTEAFF. The CDR3 DNA sequence: TGTGCCAGCAGTGAAGCGTTAATATCACAGGACATGAACACTGAAGCTTTCTTT. V and J are TRBV2 and TRBJ1-1, with a tentative D call TRBD1 (5 bases). The CDR3 is made up of 18 amino acids. The V end was cut by 0 bases, the J end by 0 bases, with 17 bases between. CDR1 and CDR2 (germline): SNHLY, FYNNEI.